Sequencing of this T cell receptor beta chain was carried out in a study of glioma-infiltrating T cells after dendritic cell vaccination. Sequencing was performed with immunoSEQ multiplex PCR; in TCRdb, only in-frame clones are kept and a portion is missing. The data hold over 55,000 clones, with about four fifths observed a single time. In germline, CDR1 is LGHNA, CDR2 YNFKEQ. After removal of 3 bases from V and 2 bases from J, the junction contained 14 bases not matched to a gene. There are 18 residues in the CDR3. As concerns this clone: Its antigen is unknown.

As to time point: after dendritic cell vaccination, including at tumor progression/relapse. Broader study findings: No direct clonality-survival link was found; a diverse polyclonal response may matter.

This sequence was found in a human donor with glioblastoma. This chain connects TRBV4-2 to TRBJ2-7, with TRBD1 matching 9 bases. Sample: blood, taken after dendritic cell vaccination. The CDR3 region is CASSHNWVRRDRAYEQYF. The CDR3 DNA is TGTGCCAGCAGCCATAATTGGGTTCGCCGGGACAGGGCCTACGAGCAGTACTTC.